These 7 T cell receptor beta chains share one sample of origin, sequenced in a study of cytomegalovirus exposure and HLA in healthy donors. The PCR made use of 60 Vbeta and 13 Jbeta primers. Here immunoSEQ multiplex PCR was the method, and the copy in TCRdb shows in-frame clones only, minus some. The listing contains about 100,000 clones. Sequenced input: PBMCs. The receptors derive from a man aged 45-60 years in good health and CMV-seronegative.

The CDR3 DNA reads as TGTGCCAGCAGCCAAGAAGGGGGACAGTTCAATCAGCCCCAGCATTTT. It translates to CASSQEGGQFNQPQHF. V usage is TRBV4-2 and J usage is TRBJ1-5; 7 bases map to TRBD1. This CDR3 has 16 amino acids. V gave up 0 bases and J gave up 3 bases; unmatched junction bases: 5. In germline, CDR1 is LGHNA, CDR2 YNFKEQ.

This chain links TRBV5-1 with TRBJ1-1; 7 positions match TRBD1. Per germline, CDR1 SGHRS and CDR2 YFSETQ. Trimming took 4 bases from V and 7 from J; bases not matched to a gene: 19. The CDR3 sequence is 17 residues long. For the CDR3, the DNA is TGCGCCAGCAGCCCCCTGACAGGGACCAACCTGATGGTTGAAGCTTTCTTT. It is translated as CASSPLTGTNLMVEAFF.

The gene calls are TRBV11-3 and TRBJ2-1, with 10 bases aligning to TRBD2. This CDR3 has 16 residues. The trim removed 4 bases at V and 3 bases at J, leaving 6 bases unmatched. CDR1 and CDR2 from the germline V gene are SGHNT and YENEEA. CDR3 region: CASSSTTSGNYNEQFF. The CDR3 nucleotides are TGTGCCAGCAGCTCAACTACTAGCGGGAACTACAATGAGCAGTTCTTC.

The rearrangement uses TRBV9 and TRBJ1-3, with TRBD1 matching over 8 bases. Trimming removed 4 bases from V and 4 bases from J; junction bases left unmatched: 7. This CDR3 has 15 amino acids. The V gene's germline CDR1 is SGDLS and CDR2 YYNGEE. DNA for the CDR3: TGTGCCAGCAGCCTGGGCCCAGGGGGCGGAAACACCATATATTTT. As protein: CASSLGPGGGNTIYF.

The chain employs TRBV19 and TRBJ1-1; D is perhaps TRBD1 (5 bases). Trimming took 5 bases from V and 1 from J, leaving 11 bases between them. Germline CDR1 LNHDA, CDR2 SQIVND (reference sequence). CDR3 length: 14 amino acids. CDR3 nucleotides: TGTGCCAGTAGTTCCAGGGTCGGGAACACTGAAGCTTTCTTT. Its translation: CASSSRVGNTEAFF.

The chain joins TRBV5-1 to TRBJ2-3; 8 bases are a match to TRBD2. CDR1 is SGHRS and CDR2 is YFSETQ in the germline V gene. This CDR3 contains 15 residues. The V gene end was trimmed by 6 bases and the J gene end by 3 bases; junction bases not matched to a gene: 9. CDR3 residues: CASKRRSGGTDTQYF. The CDR3 coding sequence is TGCGCCAGCAAGCGGAGAAGCGGGGGAACAGATACGCAGTATTTT.

The V call is TRBV18, the J call TRBJ1-4; D gene unclear. Trimming left V 3 bases short and J 7 bases short, with 15 bases between. This CDR3 contains 15 residues. Per the germline V gene, CDR1 is KGHSH and CDR2 is LQKENI. The CDR3, as DNA: TGTGCCAGCTCACCCGGAGACGGAGGGCGTGAAAAACTGTTTTTT. This gives the protein CASSPGDGGREKLFF.